This T cell receptor beta chain was recorded in a study of T cell responses to AZD1222 COVID-19 vaccine. TCRdb keeps only in-frame clones here, not all; method: immunoSEQ multiplex PCR. The table has about 140,000 clones, 70% to 90% seen once. Study conclusions and caveats: A rise in Spike-specific TCR breadth and depth followed two AZD1222 doses. Spike as a whole was targeted by vaccine-associated CD4 TCRs, dominant at 160-218 and 743-854.

V lost 3 bases, J lost 2 bases, and 5 bases stayed unmatched. This CDR3 spans 15 amino acids. Germline assignment: CDR1 SGDLS and CDR2 YYNGEE. As regards this clone: Antigen specificity is unknown.

The sample consisted of peripheral blood, taken on day 0 of AZD1222 vaccination. The rearrangement joins TRBV9 to TRBJ2-1; 7 bases fit TRBD1. The sequence came from an adult in good health. The CDR3 coding sequence is TGTGCCAGCAGCGCTAAGGGGGCACCCTACAATGAGCAGTTCTTC. Translating it yields CASSAKGAPYNEQFF.